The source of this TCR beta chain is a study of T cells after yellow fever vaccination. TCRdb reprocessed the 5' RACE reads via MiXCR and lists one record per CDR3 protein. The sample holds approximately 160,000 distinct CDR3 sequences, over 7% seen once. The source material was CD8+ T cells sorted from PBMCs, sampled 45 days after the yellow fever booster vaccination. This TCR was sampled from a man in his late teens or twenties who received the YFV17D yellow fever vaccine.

The CDR3: CSARQGAWETQYF. In DNA form, the CDR3 reads TGCAGTGCTAGGCAGGGGGCCTGGGAGACCCAGTACTTC. The chain joins TRBV20-1 to TRBJ2-5, with TRBD1 matching over 8 bases. Germline trimming cut 3 bases from V and 5 bases from J; bases unmatched to any gene: 5. Germline V gives CDR1 DFQATT, CDR2 SNEGSKA (reference sequence). This CDR3 comprises 13 residues.